The 9 T cell receptor beta chains listed next were all sequenced from one sample in a study of T cells in Graves' hyperthyroidism and ophthalmopathy (dated by TCRdb to about 2019). Libraries were built with multiplex PCR. The run used an Illumina HiSeq 2000. TCR beta CDR3 regions were amplified from RNA transcripts. The first round of RT-PCR for the TCR CDR3 was performed with the HTBI primer set and the Qiagen OneStep RT-PCR kit. Starting from the raw public reads, TCRdb applied fastp trimming at Q25, assembled clones with MiXCR and retained in-frame beta chains. Identical CDR3 proteins give one entry, which carries the most common genes and DNA. This sample holds 450,000 to 550,000 distinct CDR3 sequences; about 24% were observed only once. The ten largest clones represent 10% to 12% of the sample. The sample consisted of blood. The receptors stem from a woman in her twenties or thirties with Graves' ophthalmopathy.

V gene TRBV20-1 combines with J gene TRBJ1-2, with D maybe TRBD1 (5 bases). The CDR3 totals 16 residues. V was pared by 0 bases and J by 4 bases, with 18 bases between. The germline gives CDR1 DFQATT, CDR2 SNEGSKA (reference sequence). As DNA, the CDR3 is TGCAGTGCTAGAGATCGGCGGGGGGACTGGATCTATGGCTACACCTTC. Amino acids: CSARDRRGDWIYGYTF.

This clonotype was observed at least ten times. The chain carries TRBV28 and TRBJ1-6; no reliable D call. Germline-derived CDR1 and CDR2 are MDHEN and SYDVKM. Trimming took 6 bases from V and 10 from J, leaving 19 bases between them. This CDR3 comprises 15 residues. The CDR3 DNA reads TGTGCCAGCAGCCTAGCTCCCGGGGAGAGATCACCCCTCCACTTT. Protein sequence: CASSLAPGERSPLHF.

Comments on this clonotype: The junction shows a germline mismatch at one end, possibly a read error. V and J are TRBV4-3 and TRBJ2-2; D might be TRBD2 (5 bases). Looked up from germline, CDR1 is LGHNA and CDR2 is YSLEER. This CDR3 comprises 12 residues. The CDR3 DNA is TGCGCCAGCATCCAAGACTCCGGGGAGCTGTGTTTT. Translation: CASIQDSGELCF.

The chain combines TRBV20-1 with TRBJ1-2; D is perhaps TRBD1 (5 bases). The V gene's germline CDR1 is DFQATT and CDR2 SNEGSKA (reference sequence). This CDR3 has 13 amino acids. V lost 1 base and J 8 bases, leaving 14 bases between the germline ends. DNA for the CDR3: TGCAGTGCTAGAGGGGACCGCCCGAAAGGCTACACCTTC. It encodes CSARGDRPKGYTF.

This clonotype was detected ten times or more. This chain uses TRBV6-1 with TRBJ2-7; 9 bases are shared with TRBD1. CDR1 is MNHNS, CDR2 SASEGT, per germline. V gave up 6 bases and J gave up 2 bases; unmatched junction bases: 2. This CDR3 is built from 13 residues. The CDR3 bases are TGTGCCAGCAGGGACAGGGGCCCCTACGAGCAGTACTTC. It encodes CASRDRGPYEQYF.

The rearrangement links TRBV12-3 or TRBV12-4 to TRBJ1-1; D gene ambiguous. Trimming removed 6 bases from V and 3 bases from J, with 8 bases in between. This CDR3 is built from 12 residues. CDR3 bases: TGTGCCAGCAGCACCGTGGACACTGAAGCTTTCTTT. Translating it yields CASSTVDTEAFF.

Details on this clonotype: Just one base apart from a much larger clone, this may be a read error. The CDR3 sequence is CASGSAVTGIGANTGELFF. In nucleotides, the CDR3 is TGTGCTAGTGGTTCGGCCGTGACAGGGATAGGAGCGAACACCGGGGAGCTGTTTTTT. J is TRBJ2-2 and V is TRBV12-5, with 7 bases identical to TRBD1. The germline V gene has CDR1 LGHNT and CDR2 FRNRAP. Trimming cost V 4 bases and J 0 bases; bases outside gene matches: 14. The CDR3 contains 19 residues.

This clonotype was observed many times. This chain links TRBV6-5 with TRBJ1-2; 10 nucleotides align to TRBD1. This CDR3 comprises 15 residues. V lost 0 bases, J lost 4 bases, and 2 bases stayed unmatched. The germline V gene has CDR1 MNHEY and CDR2 SVGAGI. The CDR3 reads CASSYSGQGSYGYTF. The CDR3 DNA follows: TGTGCCAGCAGTTACTCGGGACAGGGGAGCTATGGCTACACCTTC.

This clonotype was counted many times. The chain has TRBV15 and TRBJ1-2; D call uncertain. Trimming removed 0 bases from V and 8 bases from J, with 10 bases in between. Germline CDR1 LNHNV, CDR2 YYDKDF (reference sequence). CDR3 size: 13 residues. The CDR3 sequence is CATSRDRVGGYTF. CDR3 nucleotides: TGTGCCACCAGCAGAGATCGGGTAGGGGGCTACACCTTC.